A selection of T cell receptor beta chains follows, all from one sample in a study of identical twins. TCRdb ran MiXCR on the 5' RACE reads and lists one entry per CDR3 protein. The sample records 650,000 to 800,000 distinct CDR3 sequences, 8.5% to 9% being singletons. This sample was shared with a second study, whose subject was yellow fever vaccine responses in identical twins.

The sequenced sample consisted of PBMCs. These receptors originate from a woman under 30 in good health. Both conserved end residues are part of each CDR3. A D gene is named only where the DNA matches it firmly. Size is stated for part of the rows, as once, few or many counts, or as a class when the clone is expanded.

>TRBV12-3/TRBV12-4|many|16|TRBD2|TRBJ2-7
TGTGCCAGCAGCCCCGGGACTAGCGGGTACTCCTACGAGCAGTACTTC
CASSPGTSGYSYEQYF
>TRBV5-1|few|15|TRBD2|TRBJ2-1
TGCGCCAGCAGCCCCGGACTAGACCCCCACAATGAGCAGTTCTTC
CASSPGLDPHNEQFF
>TRBV3-1|many|16|TRBD2|TRBJ2-5
TGTGCCAGCAGCCAAGCGGGGGGGGTTTTTCAAGAGACCCAGTACTTC
CASSQAGGVFQETQYF
>TRBV5-4|many|16|TRBD2|TRBJ2-5
TGTGCCAGCAGCTTACCAGCCGGGACTAGGAAAGAGACCCAGTACTTC
CASSLPAGTRKETQYF
>TRBV2|-|12|-|TRBJ2-1
TGTGCCAGCAGTGTGGGGATCGGTGAGCAGTTCTTC
CASSVGIGEQFF
>TRBV20-1|few|17|-|TRBJ2-1
TGCAGTGCTAGACCAGAAGGGCAGCCAAACTCCTACAATGAGCAGTTCTTC
CSARPEGQPNSYNEQFF
>TRBV20-1|many|14|-|TRBJ2-4
TGCAGTGCCACGGCCTCTTTGGGGAGAAACATTCAGTACTTC
CSATASLGRNIQYF
>TRBV28|few|16|-|TRBJ1-2
TGTGCCAGCAGTTTAACCGGGCAGGAGACTAACTATGGCTACACCTTC
CASSLTGQETNYGYTF
>TRBV6-1|few|14|-|TRBJ2-3
TGTGCCAGCGGGCTGGGACTTATCACAGATACGCAGTATTTT
CASGLGLITDTQYF
>TRBV7-9|few|15|-|TRBJ1-1
TGTGCCAGCAGCTTAGCGGGCAGACAGAACACTGAAGCTTTCTTT
CASSLAGRQNTEAFF
>TRBV28|-|16|TRBD2|TRBJ2-5
TGTGCCAGCAGAACCTTGACTAGCGGGAGTTTGGAGACCCAGTACTTC
CASRTLTSGSLETQYF
>TRBV10-3|few|12|-|TRBJ2-1
TGTGCCATCAGTGTCGGTTCGAATGAGCAGTTCTTC
CAISVGSNEQFF
>TRBV9|few|16|-|TRBJ2-2
TGTGCCAGCAGCGTAGATGGCAGGGTGAACACCGGGGAGCTGTTTTTT
CASSVDGRVNTGELFF
>TRBV6-5|few|14|-|TRBJ2-2
TGTGCCAGCAGTCACCCGACAGCCACCGGGGAGCTGTTTTTT
CASSHPTATGELFF
>TRBV11-2|many|15|TRBD2|TRBJ2-1
TGTGCCAGCAGCTACAGCGGGACTAGAAGTGGTGAGCAGTTCTTC
CASSYSGTRSGEQFF
>TRBV3-1|-|15|TRBD1|TRBJ2-2
TGTGCCAGCCGTAGACAGGGCACGAACACCGGGGAGCTGTTTTTT
CASRRQGTNTGELFF
>TRBV12-3/TRBV12-4|-|13|-|TRBJ1-4
TGTGCCAGTCTAGATGCAACTAATGAAAAACTGTTTTTT
CASLDATNEKLFF
>TRBV6-5|few|19|TRBD2|TRBJ2-3
TGTGCCAGCAGTTCATGGGGGCGAGGGGGACTAGCGGGGATAGATACGCAGTATTTT
CASSSWGRGGLAGIDTQYF
>TRBV5-1|many|15|-|TRBJ2-1
TGCGCCAGCAGCTTCTTACAGGGCTCCTACAATGAGCAGTTCTTC
CASSFLQGSYNEQFF
>TRBV5-1|many|12|-|TRBJ2-3
TGCGCCAGCAGCCCCCCTTCGGATACGCAGTATTTT
CASSPPSDTQYF
>TRBV29-1|-|10|-|TRBJ2-5
TGCAGCGTTGAGCACGGAGATCAGTACTTC
CSVEHGDQYF
>TRBV20-1|-|14|TRBD2|TRBJ2-7
TGCAGTGCTAGCGGCGGGAGGGCCGGGAACGAGCAGTACTTC
CSASGGRAGNEQYF
>TRBV7-2|-|15|-|TRBJ2-7
TGTGCCAGCAGCTCCGGCGGGAAATCGAGCTACGAGCAGTACTTC
CASSSGGKSSYEQYF
>TRBV25-1|many|17|TRBD2|TRBJ2-1
TGTGCCAGCAGTGGGAAAGCGGGGCAGCCTTCCTACAATGAGCAGTTCTTC
CASSGKAGQPSYNEQFF
>TRBV18|-|19|TRBD2|TRBJ2-1
TGTGCCAGCTCGCCCGGCGTGTTTGGGGCTAGCGGAGATTACAATGAGCAGTTCTTC
CASSPGVFGASGDYNEQFF
>TRBV28|many|15|-|TRBJ1-5
TGTGCCAGCAGTTTTACGGGTCTTGGCAATCAGCCCCAGCATTTT
CASSFTGLGNQPQHF
>TRBV28|-|19|TRBD1|TRBJ1-1
TGTGCCAGCAGTTTTCACCGATTTCTGGACAGGACCATCAACACTGAAGCTTTCTTT
CASSFHRFLDRTINTEAFF
>TRBV14|-|14|-|TRBJ2-2
TGTGCCAGCAGCCCCGGGACGATTGCCGGGGAGCTGTTTTTT
CASSPGTIAGELFF
>TRBV5-1|-|15|-|TRBJ1-4
TGCGCCAGCAGCTCCTCCGGGATCCGTGGGGAAAAACTGTTTTTT
CASSSSGIRGEKLFF
>TRBV5-1|few|15|-|TRBJ2-6
TGCGCCAGCAACAAAGGGGCGACTGGGGCCAACGTCCTGACTTTC
CASNKGATGANVLTF
>TRBV4-3|-|15|-|TRBJ2-1
TGCGCCAGCAGCCAAGAGGCCGGGACAAACAATGAGCAGTTCTTC
CASSQEAGTNNEQFF
>TRBV24-1|-|13|-|TRBJ2-7
TGTGCCATCAGTGATCCTGACAGCTACGAGCAGTACTTC
CAISDPDSYEQYF